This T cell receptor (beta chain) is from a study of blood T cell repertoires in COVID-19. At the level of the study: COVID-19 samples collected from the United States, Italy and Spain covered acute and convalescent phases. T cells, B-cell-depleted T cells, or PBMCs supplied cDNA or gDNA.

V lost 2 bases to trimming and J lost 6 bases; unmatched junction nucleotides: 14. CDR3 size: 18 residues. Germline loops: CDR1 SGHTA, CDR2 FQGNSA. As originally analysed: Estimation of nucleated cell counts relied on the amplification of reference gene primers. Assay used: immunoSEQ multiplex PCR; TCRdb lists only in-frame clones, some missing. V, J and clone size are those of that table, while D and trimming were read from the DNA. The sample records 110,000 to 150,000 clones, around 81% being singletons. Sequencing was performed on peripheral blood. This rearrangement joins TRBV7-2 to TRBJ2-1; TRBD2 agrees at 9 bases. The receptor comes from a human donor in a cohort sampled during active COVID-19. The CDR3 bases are TGTGCCAGCAGCTTATATCGGCTAGCGGGATGGGGCGGCAATGAGCAGTTCTTC. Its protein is CASSLYRLAGWGGNEQFF.